The clone carrying this T cell receptor beta chain has a single count. Genomic DNA per cell subset filled all wells of several immunoSEQ plates. Measured with immunoSEQ multiplex PCR; TCRdb has only the in-frame clones, and not every one. The data show about 490,000 clones, 76% seen once. Trimming stripped 1 base from V and 7 bases from J, with 14 bases between. This CDR3 is built from 15 residues. Germline values: CDR1 LNHDA, CDR2 SQIVND (reference sequence). This record comes from a study of shared clonotypes between healthy human individuals. The receptor was derived from a woman aged 40-49 years in good health. Some clones in this sample may be carry-over from other donors' samples. The sequenced material came from PBMCs. The chain carries TRBV19 and TRBJ2-1, with D tentatively TRBD1 (5 bases). The CDR3: CASSIGGRVQNEQFF. In DNA form, the CDR3 reads TGTGCCAGTAGTATAGGAGGCAGGGTACAGAATGAGCAGTTCTTC.